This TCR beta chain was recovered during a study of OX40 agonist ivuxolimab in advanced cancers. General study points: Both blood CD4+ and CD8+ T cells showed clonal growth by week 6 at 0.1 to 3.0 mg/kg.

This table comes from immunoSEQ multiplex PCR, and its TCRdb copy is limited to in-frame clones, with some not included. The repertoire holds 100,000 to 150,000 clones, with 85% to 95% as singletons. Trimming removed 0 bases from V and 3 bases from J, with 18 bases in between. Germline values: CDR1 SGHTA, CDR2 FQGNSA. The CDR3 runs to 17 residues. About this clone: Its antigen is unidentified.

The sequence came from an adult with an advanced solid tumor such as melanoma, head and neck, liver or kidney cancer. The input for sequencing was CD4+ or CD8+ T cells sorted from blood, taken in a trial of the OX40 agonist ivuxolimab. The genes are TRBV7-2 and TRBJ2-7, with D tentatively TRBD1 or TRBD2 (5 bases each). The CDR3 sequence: CASSLAAGRGTRYEQYF. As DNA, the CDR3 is TGTGCCAGCAGCTTAGCTGCCGGCAGAGGGACCCGCTACGAGCAGTACTTC.